The TCR beta chain under discussion was sequenced for a study of sequential checkpoint blockade in melanoma (dated by TCRdb to the late 2010s). About the full investigation: Patients were assigned by 1:1 randomization to either first-line nivolumab followed by ipilimumab (arm A) or ipilimumab followed by nivolumab (arm B). DNA from approximately 91 pretreatment melanoma tumor samples was subjected to TCRbeta immunosequencing. For 20 to 25 patients, matched tumor biopsies were obtained before treatment and at week 13, following single-agent nivolumab (arm A) or ipilimumab (arm B). In about 80% of the matched pre- and post-treatment tumor biopsy pairs, both biopsies came from the same lesion. Maintenance nivolumab came after each of the two trial sequences. The paper's findings and limits, for the study overall: Patients whose tumor T-cell fraction and clonality increased by week 13 were about 30 times more likely to achieve clinical benefit. The model for predicting response that combines TCR metrics with mutation burden needs to be validated in larger, independent patient cohorts. Small sample sizes and reduced statistical power limited the analyses of tumor T-cell fraction within each arm. Among patients in arm A, the nivolumab-first arm, pretreatment tumor TIL clonality was associated with response (P = .04). Tumor T-cell fraction and clonality were found to correlate with PD-L1 staining and CD8+ T-cell counts but not with mutational load.

TCRbeta CDR3 regions were immunosequenced from genomic DNA with the immunoSEQ Assay. Prior to high-throughput sequencing, genomic DNA was amplified by bias-controlled multiplex PCR. The original pipeline was this. To quantify the absolute abundance of each unique TCRbeta CDR3 region, the sequences were collapsed and filtered. Clonality was defined as 1 minus Pielou's evenness and was calculated using productive rearrangements only. To compute tumor T-cell fraction, TCRbeta template counts were normalized to usable DNA, with usable DNA estimated from several housekeeping genes. Clones with significantly greater frequencies in on-treatment versus baseline samples were identified using a previously published method. Sourced from immuneACCESS, this table was stored by TCRdb with only in-frame sequences that have V and J called. A share of the clones is absent; for the studies checked, an unresolved V gene accounts for under half, and the remainder has no known explanation. V, J and clone size are those of that table, while D and trimming were read from the DNA. The sample table records fewer than 2,000 clones; roughly a sixth of these occur just once. Approximately 8.8% of the sample is held by the ten biggest clonotypes.

What the treatment or condition label conveys for this sample: randomized to nivolumab then ipilimumab (arm A) or the reverse (arm B). None of the trial patients had been given prior DNA-damaging chemotherapy. Samples came from patients with melanoma in CheckMate 064, a randomized, open-label phase II trial of sequential checkpoint blockade. Tumor TCR sequencing used genomic DNA from formalin-fixed paraffin-embedded (FFPE) tissue samples. This clone is described as medium-sized (0.01 to 0.1%). This receptor's antigen is unknown. Base qualities are not recorded, but no much larger clone differs from it by a single base. The CDR3 measures 14 amino acids from cysteine to phenylalanine. The sequence is cut down to CDR3 DNA, 42 bases in frame from base 1. The germline ends are 9 bases apart after V is trimmed by 4 bases and J by 0 bases. The germline V gene yields SGHNT for CDR1 and YENEEA for CDR2.

The receptor comes from a human donor with melanoma. The sample consisted of tumor tissue (inferred from file names), taken from a patient given nivolumab and ipilimumab in sequence. The rearrangement joined TRBV11-3 to TRBJ1-1; TRBD1 could be the D gene, as 5 bases match. The nucleotides read TGTGCCAGCAGCTCACCGACAGTGAACACTGAAGCTTTCTTT. The translation is CASSSPTVNTEAFF.